Presented here are 18 T cell receptor beta chains from one specimen sequenced in a study of long-term antiretroviral therapy in people with HIV. It was version v3.0 of the immunoSEQ assay that was run at survey level. Repertoires were generated with immunoSEQ multiplex PCR, while TCRdb's copy carries only in-frame clones and drops some. The sample has 35,000 or so clones, approximately 85% seen once. The material sequenced was unsorted PBMCs, taken 2.2 years after starting antiretroviral therapy. All receptors derive from a man aged 18 to 30 with HIV.

This chain joins TRBV19 and TRBJ1-5, with TRBD1 matching over 9 bases. The CDR3 sequence is 14 residues long. V was clipped by 2 bases and J by 7 bases; unmatched bases: 3. Germline V CDR1 and CDR2: LNHDA, SQIVND (reference sequence). CDR3 residues: CASSITGGGQPQHF. The CDR3 nucleotides read TGTGCCAGTAGTATAACAGGGGGCGGGCAGCCCCAGCATTTT.

The rearrangement uses TRBV19 and TRBJ2-7; 9 bases map to TRBD1. This CDR3 region has 13 residues. Germline V gene lookup returns CDR1 LNHDA and CDR2 SQIVND (reference sequence). Trimming took 10 bases from V and 1 from J; bases not matched to a gene: 5. The CDR3 DNA sequence: TGTGCCACCGGACAGGGGCGATCCTACGAGCAGTACTTC. Its translation is CATGQGRSYEQYF.

V usage is TRBV5-1 and J usage is TRBJ2-7, with a tentative D call TRBD2 (6 bases). Per the germline V gene, CDR1 is SGHRS and CDR2 is YFSETQ. This CDR3 comprises 14 residues. The germline V and J ends were trimmed by 2 bases and 0 bases, with 9 bases remaining between them. The CDR3 reads CASSFSGGSYEQYF. The DNA for the CDR3 is TGCGCCAGCAGCTTTAGCGGTGGCTCCTACGAGCAGTACTTC.

This chain links TRBV11-2 with TRBJ2-3, with 12 bases identical to TRBD2. This CDR3 contains 16 residues. CDR1 and CDR2 from the germline V gene are SGHAT and FQNNGV. The ends lost 5 bases at V and 4 bases at J; junction bases unmatched: 7. CDR3 coding DNA: TGTGCCAGCAGCCCAAGGACTAGCGGGGCGGCAGATACGCAGTATTTT. It encodes CASSPRTSGAADTQYF.

The J gene is TRBJ1-1, the V gene TRBV30; TRBD1 is a possible D gene (6 bases). With 0 bases removed from V and 1 base from J, the gap between germline ends came to 18 bases. Germline lookup yields CDR1 GTSNPN and CDR2 SVGIG (reference sequence). CDR3 length equals 17 residues. This CDR3 is CAWSVKGVDTWNTEAFF. In DNA form, the CDR3 reads TGTGCCTGGAGTGTAAAGGGGGTGGACACGTGGAACACTGAAGCTTTCTTT.

The J gene is TRBJ2-3, the V gene TRBV4-1; 11 bases agree with TRBD2. The CDR3 covers 17 residues. Germline V gene sequence: CDR1 MGHRA, CDR2 YSYEKL. Germline trimming cut 0 bases from V and 4 bases from J; bases unmatched to any gene: 6. CDR3 protein: CASSQDSQLAGADTQYF. The CDR3 DNA follows: TGCGCCAGCAGCCAAGATAGTCAACTAGCGGGGGCAGATACGCAGTATTTT.

The gene calls are TRBV28 and TRBJ1-2; D unresolved. The CDR3 spans 13 residues. Germline values: CDR1 MDHEN, CDR2 SYDVKM. Trimming pared 5 bases from V and 4 bases from J, leaving 11 bases between. CDR3 in amino acids: CASSVGRGYGYTF. CDR3 nucleotide sequence: TGTGCCAGCAGTGTCGGACGGGGCTATGGCTACACCTTC.

The rearrangement joins TRBV28 to TRBJ1-5; a weak D match, TRBD1 (6 bases). Trimming removed 4 bases from V and 2 bases from J, with 18 bases in between. The CDR3 length is 17 residues. Germline-derived CDR1 and CDR2 are MDHEN and SYDVKM. CDR3 sequence reads: CASSSPGHPGGNQPQHF. As DNA, the CDR3 is TGTGCCAGCAGTTCTCCGGGACACCCTGGGGGCAATCAGCCCCAGCATTTT.

The chain recombines TRBV6-6 with TRBJ2-7, with a possible D match to TRBD2 (5 bases). Trimming stripped 4 bases from V and 6 bases from J, with 10 bases between. The CDR3 totals 12 residues. Germline V lookup: CDR1 MNHNY, CDR2 SVGAGI (reference sequence). Here the CDR3 reads CASSFEGGEQYF. CDR3 sequence (DNA): TGTGCCAGCAGTTTCGAGGGCGGCGAGCAGTACTTC.

V usage is TRBV27 and J usage is TRBJ2-7; 7 bases fit TRBD2. There are 13 residues in the CDR3. Germline CDR1 and CDR2: MNHEY and SMNVEV (reference sequence). The junction had 7 bases not matched to a gene; V was cut back by 6 bases and J by 5 bases. The CDR3 here is CASRSGGINEQYF. CDR3 DNA sequence: TGTGCCAGCAGGTCGGGGGGTATCAACGAGCAGTACTTC.

The chain couples TRBV15 to TRBJ1-1, with D hard to call. CDR3 size: 13 residues. Trimming took off 5 bases at V and 6 bases at J, with 13 bases between the two ends. Germline assignment: CDR1 LNHNV and CDR2 YYDKDF (reference sequence). CDR3 amino acids: CATSRGEWAEAFF. CDR3 coding DNA: TGTGCCACCAGCCGGGGTGAGTGGGCTGAAGCTTTCTTT. Complete variable domain (other parts from reference TRBV15 and TRBJ1-1): DAMVIQNPRYQVTQFGKPVTLSCSQTLNHNVMYWYQQKSSQAPKLLFHYYDKDFNNEADTPDNFQSRRPNTSFCFLDIRSPGLGDTAMYLCATSRGEWAEAFFGQGTRLTVV.

CDR3 sequence: CASRIGGAADTQYF. The CDR3 region has the DNA TGTGCCAGCAGGATAGGGGGCGCGGCAGATACGCAGTATTTT. V is TRBV28 and J is TRBJ2-3, with TRBD1 matching 7 bases. The CDR3 runs 14 residues. The germline gives CDR1 MDHEN, CDR2 SYDVKM. Losses at the gene ends were 6 bases for V and 4 bases for J; bases not matched to a gene: 7.

V is TRBV5-1 and J is TRBJ2-1, with 11 bases that match TRBD2. This CDR3 has 17 residues. CDR1 is SGHRS and CDR2 is YFSETQ in the germline V gene. V shed 6 bases and J 9 bases; nucleotides not matched to a gene: 17. The CDR3 DNA is TGCGCCAGCACCAGTGGTGTCTTAGCGGGGGGGCGACTTGAGCAGTTCTTC. As protein: CASTSGVLAGGRLEQFF.

This chain joins TRBV7-3 and TRBJ2-2; D ambiguous. The V gene's germline CDR1 is SGHTA and CDR2 FQGTGA. V gave up 5 bases and J gave up 5 bases, with 9 bases separating them. This CDR3 contains 13 residues. CDR3 DNA sequence: TGTGCCAGCAGCCCCCGTGAGACCGGGGAGCTGTTTTTT. This sequence encodes CASSPRETGELFF.

The chain is built from TRBV18 and TRBJ2-5; perhaps TRBD2 as D (6 bases). The CDR3 covers 14 residues. The ends were cut back, 5 bases at V and 5 bases at J, with 15 bases in the middle. CDR1 and CDR2 (germline): KGHSH, LQKENI. CDR3 sequence: CASSSGTASETQYF. CDR3 sequence (DNA): TGTGCCAGCTCATCTGGGACTGCCTCTGAGACCCAGTACTTC.

This chain uses TRBV13 with TRBJ2-7; a weak D match, TRBD1 (5 bases). CDR1 is PRHDT and CDR2 is FYEKMQ in the germline V gene (reference sequence). The V end was cut by 6 bases, the J end by 0 bases, with 15 bases between. There are 15 residues in the CDR3. The CDR3 DNA reads as TGTGCCAGCAGGCTTACCATGGACATCTCCTACGAGCAGTACTTC. Amino acids: CASRLTMDISYEQYF. Full variable domain (rest looked up from reference TRBV13 and TRBJ2-7): AAGVIQSPRHLIKEKRETATLKCYPIPRHDTVYWYQQGPGQDPQFLISFYEKMQSDKGSIPDRFSAQQFSDYHSELNMSSLELGDSALYFCASRLTMDISYEQYFGPGTRLTVT.

As concerns this clone: Other nucleotide sequences in the sample specify the same CDR3. V is TRBV5-1 and J is TRBJ1-2, with D hard to call. Per germline, CDR1 SGHRS and CDR2 YFSETQ. The CDR3 spans 12 residues. V was shortened by 5 bases and J by 2 bases, with 7 bases between the two germline ends. Written as DNA, the CDR3 is TGCGCCAGCAGTGGGGAAAACTATGGCTACACCTTC. Its translation: CASSGENYGYTF.

The V call is TRBV9, the J call TRBJ2-1, with 8 bases fitting TRBD2. Trimming cost V 3 bases and J 4 bases; bases outside gene matches: 0. The CDR3 loop spans 13 amino acids. The germline V gene has CDR1 SGDLS and CDR2 YYNGEE. Here the CDR3 reads CASSAGGYNEQFF. CDR3 coding DNA: TGTGCCAGCAGCGCGGGAGGGTACAATGAGCAGTTCTTC.